One sample yielded the 27 T cell receptor beta chains listed below, sequenced in a study of CD8+CD57+ T cells in acquired aplastic anemia. Genomic DNA constituted the template upon which TCR beta VDJ and CDR3 profiling was performed. TCRdb recomputed calls from the reads with MiXCR, one row per CDR3 protein. The table has approximately 250,000 distinct CDR3 sequences, 82% seen once; the top ten hold 40% to 50%. Patients chosen for sequencing had shown CD8+CD57+ cell expansion by flow cytometry. The specimen was sorted CD4+, CD8+, or CD8+CD57+ T cells (not recorded which) from PBMCs. The receptors were gathered from a human donor with aplastic anemia.

This chain links TRBV7-9 with TRBJ2-3, with a tentative D call TRBD2 (5 bases). The ends were cut back, 5 bases at V and 7 bases at J, with 19 bases in the middle. CDR1 and CDR2 (germline): SEHNR, FQNEAQ (reference sequence). This CDR3 comprises 15 residues. CDR3 nucleotides: TGTGCCAGCAGCGTAGGAGGAAGCAGCAGGAATACGCAGTATTTT. Amino acid sequence: CASSVGGSSRNTQYF.

This clonotype was recorded once. The chain combines TRBV7-8 with TRBJ2-7; tentative D call: TRBD1 (5 bases). The length of the CDR3 is 18 residues. The germline gives CDR1 SGHVS, CDR2 FQNEAQ. Trimming removed 6 bases from V and 0 bases from J, with 24 bases in between. DNA of the CDR3: TGTGCCAGCAGTTTCGACAGTCAATATAGCTACACCTCCTACGAGCAGTACGTC. Its protein is CASSFDSQYSYTSYEQYV.

About this clonotype itself: Relative to the germline gene, one junction end is altered; a read error may explain this. The chain links TRBV7-2 to TRBJ2-3; D may match TRBD1 or TRBD2 (5 bases each). The CDR3 is made up of 14 amino acids. From germline, CDR1 is SGHTA and CDR2 FQGNSA. The CDR3 sequence is CASSSAAGTGTLFF. CDR3 sequence (DNA): TGTGCCAGCAGCTCCGCGGCAGGGACCGGTACGTTGTTTTTT.

A word on this clonotype: A much larger clone sits a single nucleotide away, making a read error possible. The DNA is left out, because the CDR3 cannot be placed on it with certainty; the CDR3 is given as TCRdb lists it. The chain uses TRBV9 and TRBJ2-6. Germline V gene sequence: CDR1 SGDLS, CDR2 YYNGEE. The CDR3 extends over 16 residues, inclusive of both ends. The CDR3 sequence: CASGVGSDTQYFVLTF.

The V and J genes are TRBV7-2 and TRBJ1-2; no firm D call. The CDR3 runs 13 residues. The V and J ends lost 3 bases and 5 bases respectively, with 10 bases between them. Germline V gene lookup returns CDR1 SGHTA and CDR2 FQGNSA. The CDR3 coding sequence is TGTGCCAGCAGCTTTGCACCGGGATATGGCTACACCTTC. This codes for CASSFAPGYGYTF.

This clonotype was picked up one time. An end of the junction does not agree with germline; a read error may underlie this. The gene calls are TRBV9 and TRBJ2-3; D not resolved. There are 14 residues in the CDR3. CDR1 and CDR2 (germline): SGDLS, YYNGEE. The CDR3 DNA reads as TGTGCCAGCAACGACGGTAAACGCACAGATAAGCAGTACTTT. Translation gives CASNDGKRTDKQYF.

Concerning this clonotype itself: The junction shows a germline mismatch at one end, possibly a read error. The chain couples TRBV9 to TRBJ2-5; tentatively, D is TRBD2 (5 bases). The CDR3 runs to 14 residues. Germline V gene lookup returns CDR1 SGDLS and CDR2 YYNGEE. The CDR3 region is CASSGAGAKENNDF. The CDR3 DNA reads TGTGCCAGCAGCGGTGCGGGCGCTAAGGAGAACAATGACTTC.

This clonotype appeared a single time. The rearrangement links TRBV2 to TRBJ2-1; TRBD1 or TRBD2 may be the D gene (5 bases each). Germline V gene sequence: CDR1 SNHLY, CDR2 FYNNEI. V was shortened by 5 bases and J by 8 bases, with 13 bases between the two germline ends. The CDR3 has 13 residues. DNA for the CDR3: TGTGCCAGCAGTACTGGGGGAATCCATGAGCAGTTCTTC. It is translated as CASSTGGIHEQFF.

This clonotype was found a few times. The chain recombines TRBV10-1 with TRBJ2-7; 13 bases line up with TRBD2. Germline V CDR1 and CDR2: WNHNN, SYGVQD (reference sequence). V lost 6 bases and J lost 5; bases outside the gene matches: 10. The CDR3 covers 16 residues. The CDR3 sequence is CASRGTSGTSFHEQYF. CDR3 DNA sequence: TGCGCCAGCAGGGGGACTAGCGGGACTAGCTTCCACGAGCAGTACTTC.

The chain links TRBV9 to TRBJ2-6, with D perhaps matching TRBD1 (5 bases). The V gene lost 4 bases and the J gene lost 13 bases, with 21 bases spanning the gap. Germline CDR1 is SGDLS and CDR2 is YYNGEE. The CDR3 runs to 15 residues. The CDR3 loop is CASSPWGTGYNVLTF. The CDR3 nucleotides read TGTGCCAGCAGCCCCTGGGGCACCGGCTACAATGTCCTGACTTTC.

This chain uses TRBV7-9 with TRBJ2-7, with D possibly TRBD1 on 5 matching bases. The germline V gene encodes CDR1 SEHNR and CDR2 FQNEAQ (reference sequence). The ends were cut back, 5 bases at V and 5 bases at J, with 13 bases in the middle. The CDR3 spans 13 residues. The CDR3: CASSQGVSDEQYF. The CDR3 DNA sequence: TGTGCCAGCAGCCAAGGGGTGTCAGACGAGCAGTACTTC.

The genes are TRBV19 and TRBJ2-7; TRBD1 might be the D (8 bases). CDR1 is LNHDA, CDR2 SQIVND, per germline (reference sequence). The length of the CDR3 is 16 residues. The CDR3 loop is CASRTAGQANLDELYV. The CDR3 DNA sequence: TGTGCCAGTAGGACAGCGGGACAGGCGAACCTTGACGAGCTGTACGTC.

V and J are TRBV9 and TRBJ2-3; TRBD1 is a possible D gene (6 bases). Trimming removed 7 bases from V and 15 bases from J, with 27 bases in between. The CDR3 is 14 amino acids. Germline V lookup: CDR1 SGDLS, CDR2 YYNGEE. In DNA form, the CDR3 reads TGTGCCAGCGGCTTAGCTGGGGACATTCATACCTTCTATTTT. This gives the protein CASGLAGDIHTFYF. The full variable domain, its missing parts supplied by reference TRBV9 and TRBJ2-3, is DSGVTQTPKHLITATGQRVTLRCSPRSGDLSVYWYQQSLDQGLQFLIQYYNGEERAKGNILERFSAQQFPDLHSELNLSSLELGDSALYFCASGLAGDIHTFYFGPGTRLTVL.

This clonotype was seen just once. This sequence joins TRBV7-2 and TRBJ2-7; 7 nucleotides line up with TRBD1. The CDR3 has 18 residues. Looked up from germline, CDR1 is SGHTA and CDR2 is FQGNSA. The CDR3 bases are TGTGCCGGCAGCTTAGATCTGACAGGGAACACTGAATCTTACGAGCAGTACGTC. It codes for CAGSLDLTGNTESYEQYV.

On this clonotype: The conserved phenylalanine or tryptophan normally closing the CDR3 is absent here, so this likely arose from a read error. It is unclear where the CDR3 begins or ends on the DNA, so no DNA is shown, and the CDR3 is as TCRdb lists it. The chain employs TRBV7-9 and TRBJ2-3; the DNA was not compared with TRBD1, the D call given in the table. The germline gives CDR1 SEHNR, CDR2 FQNEAQ (reference sequence). The CDR3 is 13 amino acids in total, end residues counted. CDR3 residues: CASSGRPPTRLAY.

As concerns this clonotype: Without the conserved terminal phenylalanine or tryptophan, this CDR3 likely stems from a read error. The chain employs TRBV10-2 and TRBJ2-7; tentative D call: TRBD1 (6 bases). CDR3 size: 14 residues. The germline gives CDR1 WSHSY, CDR2 SAAADI. The CDR3 DNA reads as TGCGCCATCAGTAAACAGGGTTCCTCCTACGAGCAGTACTCC. Its translation: CAISKQGSSYEQYS.

The V and J genes are TRBV7-2 and TRBJ2-1; TRBD2 agrees at 9 bases. The J segment lost 12 bases and the V segment lost 4 bases, leaving 16 bases of the junction unmatched. CDR1 and CDR2 (germline): SGHTA, FQGNSA. This CDR3 spans 16 amino acids. Here the CDR3 reads CASSCKRSGGRDVQFF. CDR3 coding DNA: TGTGCCAGCAGCTGTAAAAGAAGCGGGGGGAGGGATGTGCAGTTCTTC.

This chain uses TRBV5-6 with TRBJ2-1, with D possibly being TRBD1 or TRBD2 (6 bases each). CDR1 and CDR2 from the germline V gene are SGHDT and YYEEEE. This CDR3 has 13 residues. V was shortened by 4 bases and J by 8 bases, with 13 bases between the two germline ends. The CDR3 here is CASSVEGGDEQFF. The DNA for the CDR3 is TGTGCCAGCAGCGTTGAGGGGGGCGATGAGCAGTTCTTC.

The sample holds a few counts of this clonotype. V gene TRBV5-6 combines with J gene TRBJ2-2; D ambiguous. The length of the CDR3 is 11 residues. From germline, CDR1 is SGHDT and CDR2 YYEEEE. Trimming shortened V by 0 bases and J by 9 bases, and 3 bases separated the two germline ends. CDR3: CASSLERELFF. CDR3 in DNA: TGTGCCAGCAGCTTGGAGAGGGAGCTGTTTTTT.

As to this clonotype: An end of the junction differs from the germline gene, which may be a read error. The chain links TRBV7-2 to TRBJ1-6; D is undetermined. The CDR3 runs 14 residues. Germline CDR1 SGHTA, CDR2 FQGNSA. CDR3 nucleotide sequence: TGTGCCAGCAGCTTGAGTTCCTATACTTCACCCCACCATTTT. Its translation: CASSLSSYTSPHHF.

The chain employs TRBV11-3 and TRBJ2-3; TRBD1 might be the D (5 bases). Germline V gene lookup returns CDR1 SGHNT and CDR2 YENEEA. The CDR3 runs to 17 residues. Trimming took off 0 bases at V and 0 bases at J, with 13 bases between the two ends. The CDR3 region has the DNA TGTGCCAGCAGCTTAGATCTGACAGCGACTAGCACAGATACGCAGTATTTT. It is translated as CASSLDLTATSTDTQYF.

The V gene is TRBV7-9, the J gene TRBJ1-2; D is perhaps TRBD1 (6 bases). Trimming removed 1 base at V and 11 bases at J, with 23 bases between. This CDR3 spans 16 amino acids. The V gene's germline CDR1 is SEHNR and CDR2 FQNEAQ (reference sequence). CDR3 region: CASSLVRSGGGDEYTF. CDR3 coding DNA: TGTGCCAGCAGCTTAGTAAGAAGCGGGGGGGGCGATGAGTACACCTTC.

Of note for this clonotype: A junction end diverges from the germline sequence, so it may reflect a read error. This sequence joins TRBV15 and TRBJ1-5; D uncertain. Germline V gene lookup returns CDR1 LNHNV and CDR2 YYDKDF (reference sequence). The CDR3 is made up of 14 amino acids. DNA of the CDR3: TGTGCCACCAGCAGGGCCAACGGGCATGAGCCCCAGCACTTC. Amino acid sequence: CATSRANGHEPQHF.

The CDR3 DNA follows: TGTGCCAGTAGGGGGGAGGGACGGACCCTGAACACTGAAGCGTTCTTC. Its translation: CASRGEGRTLNTEAFF. The rearrangement links TRBV19 to TRBJ2-1, with TRBD2 identical over 7 bases. With 6 bases clipped from V and 15 bases from J, the junction kept 23 bases outside the gene matches. Looked up from germline, CDR1 is LNHDA and CDR2 is SQIVND (reference sequence). This CDR3 contains 16 residues.

This clonotype has just one count. One end of the junction does not line up with germline, which may come from a read error. The chain has TRBV2 and TRBJ2-5; D uncertain. The J call could be wrong; TRBJ1-5 is a better fit for the DNA end. Per germline, CDR1 SNHLY and CDR2 FYNNEI. The CDR3 loop spans 14 amino acids. The DNA of the CDR3 is TGTGCCACCAGTGAAGCCTATAGCCATCAGACCCAGCATTTT. This translates into CATSEAYSHQTQHF.

The chain joins TRBV20-1 to TRBJ2-3; a possible D gene is TRBD2 (5 bases). Between the trimmed V and J ends, which lost 6 bases and 0 bases, there was a span of 16 bases. Germline V gives CDR1 DFQATT, CDR2 SNEGSKA (reference sequence). There are 15 residues in the CDR3. In DNA, the CDR3 is TGCAGTGCCAGTAGTTGGGAGAGGAGCACAGATACGCAGTATTTT. This gives the protein CSASSWERSTDTQYF.

This clonotype was seen only once. The chain couples TRBV5-5 to TRBJ2-7; 7 nucleotides match TRBD1. Germline V gene lookup returns CDR1 SGHKS and CDR2 YYEKEE (reference sequence). V lost 2 bases to trimming and J lost 1 base; unmatched junction nucleotides: 15. The CDR3 is 18 residues long. The CDR3 DNA follows: TGTGCCAGCAGCTTCCTACAAGACGGGACAGCCCTTTCCTACGAGCAGTACGTC. Its protein product is CASSFLQDGTALSYEQYV.